This T cell receptor beta chain emerged from a study of T cells in Graves' hyperthyroidism and ophthalmopathy. Using RNA transcripts as the source, TCR beta CDR3 regions were amplified. Primed by the HTBI set, a first-round RT-PCR was run on the TCR CDR3. TCRdb recomputed calls from the multiplex PCR reads with MiXCR, one row per CDR3 protein. Among a few hundred thousand distinct CDR3 sequences listed, 46% were seen once. Overall study results and limits: Blood shared most expanded thyroid clonotypes above 0.001. Ophthalmopathy cases were set apart from stable hyperthyroidism by a 13 V-J model.

Details on this clonotype: The target antigen is unknown.

Sequencing was performed on peripheral blood or thyroid tissue (not recorded which). The source is an adult woman with Graves' disease, either hyperthyroidism or ophthalmopathy (not recorded which).

In nucleotides, the CDR3 is TGTGCCAGCAGCCAAAGTTCGGGCCCATCCTACGAGCAGTACTTC. Protein product: CASSQSSGPSYEQYF. The V call is TRBV3-1, the J call TRBJ2-7; D is uncertain. Germline V gene data show CDR1 as LGHDT and CDR2 as YNNKEL (reference sequence). CDR3 length equals 15 residues. Trimming took 2 bases from V and 1 from J, leaving 12 bases between them.